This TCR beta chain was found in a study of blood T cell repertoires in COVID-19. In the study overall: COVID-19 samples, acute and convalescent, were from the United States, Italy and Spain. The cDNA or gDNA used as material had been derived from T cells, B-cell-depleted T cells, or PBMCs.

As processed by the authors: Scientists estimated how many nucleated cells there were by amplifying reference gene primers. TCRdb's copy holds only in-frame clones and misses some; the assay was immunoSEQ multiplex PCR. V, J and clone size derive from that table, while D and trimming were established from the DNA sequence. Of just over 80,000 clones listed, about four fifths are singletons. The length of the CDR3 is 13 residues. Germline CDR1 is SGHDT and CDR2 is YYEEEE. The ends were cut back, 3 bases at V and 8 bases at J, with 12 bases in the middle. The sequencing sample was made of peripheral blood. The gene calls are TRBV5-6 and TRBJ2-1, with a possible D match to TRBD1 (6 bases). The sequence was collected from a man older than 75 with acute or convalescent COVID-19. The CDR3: CASSSTGGDEQFF. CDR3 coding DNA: TGTGCCAGCAGCTCGACAGGAGGCGATGAGCAGTTCTTC.